The 20 T cell receptor beta chains listed next were all sequenced from one sample in a study of regulatory T cells in long-lasting Graves disease. Time point given: persistent/refractory GD, antithyroid drugs over 5 years with positive TRAb. Making the TCR library involved RNA that had been extracted from PBMCs. Library construction for TCR beta used iRepertoire HTBI primers and Arm-PCR of CDR3 regions. TCRdb analysed the multiplex PCR reads with MiXCR anew, one entry per CDR3 protein. The sample has 400,000 or so distinct CDR3 sequences, about a quarter seen once. The material was peripheral blood mononuclear cells (PBMCs), obtained when the disease was refractory, from a patient treated with antithyroid drugs. The receptor source for this set is a female donor with Graves disease.

This chain uses TRBV7-9 with TRBJ2-2; possibly TRBD2 for D (6 bases). The CDR3 extends over 16 amino acids. Germline V gene data show CDR1 as SEHNR and CDR2 as FQNEAQ (reference sequence). Trimming cost V 3 bases and J 2 bases, with 13 bases left between them. DNA of the CDR3: TGTGCCAGCAGCTTGGGGCGGGGAAGCAACACCGGGGAGCTGTTTTTT. Its protein product is CASSLGRGSNTGELFF.

This clonotype was counted only a few times. V and J are TRBV7-2 and TRBJ1-1, with D maybe TRBD1 (5 bases). CDR1 SGHTA and CDR2 FQGNSA come from the germline V gene. Deletions cut 4 bases from V and 4 bases from J, with 16 bases between. This CDR3 has 15 residues. This chain's CDR3 is CASSSAYGGGTEAFF. In nucleotides, the CDR3 is TGTGCCAGCAGCTCCGCTTATGGGGGAGGCACTGAAGCTTTCTTT.

There are many counts of this clonotype. CDR3 DNA sequence: TGTGCCAGCAGTTTGGTGGCGGGAGTCTACGAGCAGTACTTC. Its protein product is CASSLVAGVYEQYF. This chain connects TRBV28 to TRBJ2-7, with 7 bases aligning to TRBD2. The germline V gene encodes CDR1 MDHEN and CDR2 SYDVKM. Trimming cost V 3 bases and J 3 bases; bases outside gene matches: 5. This CDR3 region has 14 residues.

J is TRBJ1-5 and V is TRBV19; TRBD1 matches 10 bases. Germline assignment: CDR1 LNHDA and CDR2 SQIVND (reference sequence). J gave up 6 bases and V 0 bases, and 5 bases lay outside the gene matches. The CDR3 has 16 residues. The CDR3 here is CASSIDGTGVVQPQHF. The CDR3 DNA sequence: TGTGCCAGTAGTATAGATGGGACAGGGGTTGTTCAGCCCCAGCATTTT.

The V call is TRBV14, the J call TRBJ1-1; 7 bases match TRBD1. CDR3 size: 15 residues. Germline assignment: CDR1 SGHDN and CDR2 FVKESK. V lost 5 bases to trimming and J lost 1 base; unmatched junction nucleotides: 7. CDR3 loop: CASSELQGRNTEAFF. The CDR3 bases are TGTGCCAGCAGCGAACTACAGGGGAGGAACACTGAAGCTTTCTTT.

This clonotype has only a few counts. V gene TRBV24-1 combines with J gene TRBJ2-2; 9 positions match TRBD1. CDR3 size: 17 residues. V lost 4 bases to trimming and J lost 4 bases; unmatched junction nucleotides: 9. Germline values: CDR1 KGHDR, CDR2 SFDVKD. This CDR3 reads CATSDNRDRVATGELFF. The DNA for the CDR3 is TGTGCCACCAGTGACAACCGGGACAGGGTCGCCACCGGGGAGCTGTTTTTT.

The chain carries TRBV2 and TRBJ2-2, with TRBD2 matching 7 bases. V shed 5 bases, J shed 2 bases, and the junction held 5 bases outside the gene matches. The germline V gene encodes CDR1 SNHLY and CDR2 FYNNEI. The CDR3 runs to 15 residues. The CDR3 is CASSSGTTNTGELFF. Written as DNA, the CDR3 is TGTGCCAGCAGTTCCGGGACTACCAACACCGGGGAGCTGTTTTTT.

The table lists this clonotype with a few counts. The J gene is TRBJ1-2, the V gene TRBV5-1, with TRBD1 as a possible D gene (6 bases). Per germline, CDR1 SGHRS and CDR2 YFSETQ. This CDR3 has 16 amino acids. V lost 0 bases and J lost 4, with 16 bases in between. CDR3 sequence (DNA): TGCGCCAGCAGCTTGGGGGGACAAACGCACTCCTATGGCTACACCTTC. It translates to CASSLGGQTHSYGYTF.

This chain connects TRBV12-3 or TRBV12-4 to TRBJ2-1, with 12 positions matching TRBD2. V lost 3 bases and J lost 7; bases outside the gene matches: 4. The CDR3 extends over 15 amino acids. CDR3 coding DNA: TGTGCCAGCAGTTTGTCGACTAGCGGGAGAAATGAGCAGTTCTTC. It is translated as CASSLSTSGRNEQFF.

This clonotype was recorded many times. The V call is TRBV7-2, the J call TRBJ2-4; the match to TRBD1 covers 10 bases. Germline V gene data show CDR1 as SGHTA and CDR2 as FQGNSA. J was trimmed by 3 bases and V by 4 bases; bases with no gene match: 6. This CDR3 has 16 amino acids. The CDR3 coding sequence is TGTGCCAGCAGCTGGACAGGGGGTAGGGGCAAAAACATTCAGTACTTC. As protein: CASSWTGGRGKNIQYF.

Concerning this clonotype: This may arise from a read error, as a much more abundant clone is one base away. This sequence joins TRBV6-2 or TRBV6-3 and TRBJ2-7, with a weak D call TRBD2 (6 bases). Per the germline V gene, CDR1 is MNHEY and CDR2 is SVGEGT. This CDR3 contains 15 residues. The CDR3 coding sequence is TGTGCCAGCAGACCCGGTGGGGGGTCGGTCTACGGGCAGTACTTC. Translated, it gives CASRPGGGSVYGQYF.

This clonotype was seen repeatedly, ten times or more. CDR3 bases: TGTGCCAGCAGCTTTACAGGGGCAGGCAGGACTGAAGCTTTCTTT. It yields the protein CASSFTGAGRTEAFF. This chain links TRBV7-3 with TRBJ1-1; 7 nucleotides agree with TRBD1. Germline loops: CDR1 SGHTA, CDR2 FQGTGA. This CDR3 comprises 15 residues. Trimming took 3 bases from V and 5 from J; bases not matched to a gene: 9.

V gene TRBV20-1 combines with J gene TRBJ1-1; D might be TRBD1 (5 bases). Germline CDR1 reads DFQATT; CDR2 reads SNEGSKA (reference sequence). The CDR3 contains 14 residues. The V gene lost 1 base and the J gene lost 5 bases, with 14 bases spanning the gap. The CDR3 sequence is CSARVLRGGTEAFF. The CDR3 coding sequence is TGCAGTGCTAGAGTTTTGCGGGGGGGGACTGAAGCTTTCTTT.

This clonotype came up many times. The chain joins TRBV3-1 to TRBJ2-7, with unresolved D. Trimming removed 1 base from V and 4 bases from J, with 14 bases in between. Germline V gene sequence: CDR1 LGHDT, CDR2 YNNKEL (reference sequence). The length of the CDR3 is 15 residues. CDR3 sequence reads: CASSQGEPSQYEQYF. The CDR3 coding sequence is TGTGCCAGCAGCCAAGGCGAACCTTCTCAGTACGAGCAGTACTTC.

This clonotype came up a few times. The genes are TRBV29-1 and TRBJ1-4, with D possibly TRBD1 on 6 matching bases. The CDR3 runs to 13 residues. V lost 6 bases and J 8 bases, leaving 16 bases between the germline ends. The germline gives CDR1 SQVTM, CDR2 ANQGSEA. CDR3 DNA sequence: TGCAGCGTCCTAACAGGGAGTGGGGAAAAACTGTTTTTT. Amino acid sequence: CSVLTGSGEKLFF. Full variable domain (outside the CDR3, taken from reference TRBV29-1 and TRBJ1-4): SAVISQKPSRDICQRGTSLTIQCQVDSQVTMMFWYRQQPGQSLTLIATANQGSEATYESGFVIDKFPISRPNLTFSTLTVSNMSPEDSSIYLCSVLTGSGEKLFFGSGTQLSVL.

This clonotype was observed many times. The chain's CDR3 is CASFRSMIRRPKIPGELFF. The CDR3 region has the DNA TGTGCCAGCTTCAGAAGCATGATTCGACGGCCCAAGATTCCCGGGGAGCTGTTTTTT. This rearrangement joins TRBV28 to TRBJ2-2; D is unclear. CDR1 and CDR2 from the germline V gene are MDHEN and SYDVKM. The CDR3 is 19 amino acids. The V end lost 8 bases, the J end lost 6 bases, and 31 bases lay between the germline ends.

This chain connects TRBV30 to TRBJ2-7; 7 nucleotides match TRBD1. V was clipped by 3 bases and J by 3 bases; unmatched bases: 5. Looked up from germline, CDR1 is GTSNPN and CDR2 is SVGIG (reference sequence). The CDR3 runs 13 residues. CDR3 loop: CAWRGDRSYEQYF. The DNA of the CDR3 is TGTGCCTGGAGGGGGGACAGAAGCTACGAGCAGTACTTC.

This clonotype was observed many times. The chain couples TRBV28 to TRBJ1-1; 9 nucleotides match TRBD1. This CDR3 comprises 20 residues. V lost 2 bases to trimming and J lost 0 bases; unmatched junction nucleotides: 16. Germline assignment: CDR1 MDHEN and CDR2 SYDVKM. CDR3 DNA sequence: TGTGCCAGCAGTTTACGGATCGTACAGGGGGCGAAAGGGATGAACACTGAAGCTTTCTTT. Translation gives CASSLRIVQGAKGMNTEAFF. Full variable domain (outside the CDR3, taken from reference TRBV28 and TRBJ1-1): DVKVTQSSRYLVKRTGEKVFLECVQDMDHENMFWYRQDPGLGLRLIYFSYDVKMKEKGDIPEGYSVSREKKERFSLILESASTNQTSMYLCASSLRIVQGAKGMNTEAFFGQGTRLTVV.

This clonotype showed up many times. The J gene is TRBJ1-2, the V gene TRBV7-3; 9 positions match TRBD1. V trimming: 6 bases; J trimming: 7 bases; junction bases outside the gene matches: 6. This CDR3 has 13 residues. Germline loops: CDR1 SGHTA, CDR2 FQGTGA. The CDR3: CASSMDRGFGYTF. The CDR3 nucleotides read TGTGCCAGCAGTATGGACAGGGGTTTTGGCTACACCTTC.

This clonotype came up a few times. V and J are TRBV29-1 and TRBJ2-1, with TRBD2 matching over 10 bases. The J segment lost 7 bases and the V segment lost 6 bases, leaving 9 bases of the junction unmatched. Germline V gene sequence: CDR1 SQVTM, CDR2 ANQGSEA. CDR3 size: 14 residues. CDR3 sequence: CSVATSGWGNEQFF. The CDR3 nucleotides are TGCAGCGTGGCGACTAGCGGGTGGGGTAATGAGCAGTTCTTC.